This T cell receptor (beta chain) was profiled in a study of blood T cells in healthy people across ages. A sample-barcoded 5' primer and a J-beta primer mix were used in a second PCR of roughly 7 to 12 cycles. Each CDR3 protein gets one entry after TCRdb re-called the 5' RACE reads with MiXCR. The top ten clones hold about 3.3% of a sample with about 570,000 distinct CDR3 sequences, about 25% of them seen once. The germline V and J ends were trimmed by 0 bases and 3 bases, with 12 bases remaining between them. The CDR3 contains 15 residues. From germline, CDR1 is SGDLS and CDR2 YYNGEE. These data are also associated with another study on T cells of mothers and their children.

The sample consisted of blood. This chain links TRBV9 with TRBJ2-5; TRBD1 or TRBD2 may be the D gene (5 bases each). The origin of this receptor is a boy younger than 10 in good health. In DNA form, the CDR3 reads TGTGCCAGCAGCGTAGCTCCGAGGGACGAAGAGACCCAGTACTTC. Translation gives CASSVAPRDEETQYF.